This TCR beta chain derives from a study of CD8+CD57+ T cells in acquired aplastic anemia. Study overall: Sorted CD4+ and CD8+ cells yielded DNA averaging about 2.9 ug.

Profiles of TCR beta VDJ and CDR3 were generated from a genomic DNA template. TCRdb re-derived calls from the reads in MiXCR, one entry per CDR3 protein. The data hold 250,000 to 300,000 distinct CDR3 sequences, with about 56% observed a single time. In its sample, this clonotype was seen many times. Its antigen remains unknown. General study results and limits: The study identified under 30 CD8+ CDR3 sequences shared by patients and controls.

This CDR3 spans 14 amino acids. The V and J ends lost 3 bases and 2 bases respectively, with 10 bases between them. The receptor comes from a human donor with severe aplastic anemia or a healthy control (not recorded which). This rearrangement joins TRBV12-3 or TRBV12-4 to TRBJ2-5; D is perhaps TRBD2 (5 bases). The source material was sorted CD4+, CD8+, or CD8+CD57+ T cells (not recorded which) from PBMCs. CDR3 sequence (DNA): TGTGCCAGCAGTTTGCCCGGGATTCAAGAGACCCAGTACTTC. It is translated as CASSLPGIQETQYF.